These 15 T cell receptor beta chains share one sample of origin, sequenced in a study of cytomegalovirus exposure and HLA in healthy donors. PCR employed 60 Vbeta and 13 Jbeta primers. Here immunoSEQ multiplex PCR was the method, and the copy in TCRdb shows in-frame clones only, minus some. Counted here are 150,000 to 200,000 clones, about 90% occurring once; the ten biggest clones make up about 0.23%. The specimen sequenced was PBMCs. The receptors shown here come from a girl in the first two years of life in good health and CMV-seronegative.

This clone appeared a single time. The V call is TRBV6-1, the J call TRBJ2-3; 7 nucleotides line up with TRBD1. The trim removed 8 bases at V and 2 bases at J, leaving 7 bases unmatched. Germline CDR1 MNHNS, CDR2 SASEGT. The CDR3 runs to 14 residues. Here the CDR3 DNA reads TGTGCCAGCGGAGGCAGGGGGTTCACAGATACGCAGTATTTT. Protein product: CASGGRGFTDTQYF.

The chain employs TRBV9 and TRBJ2-3; a weak D match, TRBD2 (6 bases). The CDR3 runs to 15 residues. Between the trimmed V and J ends, which lost 0 bases and 3 bases, there was a span of 11 bases. Per the germline V gene, CDR1 is SGDLS and CDR2 is YYNGEE. CDR3 loop: CASSVGGLGTDTQYF. CDR3 in DNA: TGTGCCAGCAGCGTAGGGGGACTCGGGACAGATACGCAGTATTTT. The full variable domain, its missing parts supplied by reference TRBV9 and TRBJ2-3, is DSGVTQTPKHLITATGQRVTLRCSPRSGDLSVYWYQQSLDQGLQFLIQYYNGEERAKGNILERFSAQQFPDLHSELNLSSLELGDSALYFCASSVGGLGTDTQYFGPGTRLTVL.

The J gene is TRBJ2-2, the V gene TRBV6-5; TRBD2 matches 7 bases. CDR1 and CDR2 (germline): MNHEY, SVGAGI. The CDR3 is 14 residues long. J gave up 1 base and V 6 bases, and 2 bases lay outside the gene matches. The DNA for the CDR3 is TGTGCCAGCAGGGGACTAATGAACACCGGGGAGCTGTTTTTT. Amino acids: CASRGLMNTGELFF.

The chain couples TRBV10-2 to TRBJ2-5, with 9 bases fitting TRBD2. The CDR3 contains 15 residues. CDR1 and CDR2 (germline): WSHSY, SAAADI. The V and J ends lost 4 bases and 4 bases, in that order; junction bases with no gene match: 7. The CDR3: CASSVSSGSGETQYF. CDR3 in DNA: TGCGCCAGCAGTGTTAGTAGCGGGAGCGGAGAGACCCAGTACTTC.

This clone was seen only once. This chain uses TRBV6-1 with TRBJ1-1; 11 positions agree with TRBD1. Trimming removed 3 bases from V and 3 bases from J; junction bases left unmatched: 9. The CDR3 runs 17 residues. CDR1 and CDR2 (germline): MNHNS, SASEGT. CDR3 nucleotides: TGTGCCAGCAGTGAGTGGTGGGGGACAGGGGGTGACACTGAAGCTTTCTTT. The encoded protein is CASSEWWGTGGDTEAFF.

The chain recombines TRBV4-2 with TRBJ2-5; D perhaps matches TRBD2 (6 bases). Trimming shortened V by 4 bases and J by 3 bases, and 24 bases separated the two germline ends. Looked up from germline, CDR1 is LGHNA and CDR2 is YNFKEQ. The CDR3 length is 18 residues. CDR3 nucleotide sequence: TGTGCCAGCAGCCCTAGATCGGGGGACCTATTAAGAAAAGAGACCCAGTACTTC. It is translated as CASSPRSGDLLRKETQYF.

This clone was seen only once. V gene TRBV19 combines with J gene TRBJ2-2; 9 nucleotides line up with TRBD1. V gave up 7 bases and J gave up 5 bases; unmatched junction bases: 8. Germline-derived CDR1 and CDR2 are LNHDA and SQIVND (reference sequence). The CDR3 runs 15 residues. CDR3 loop: CASNSRTGATGELFF. CDR3 sequence (DNA): TGTGCCAGTAATTCTAGGACAGGGGCGACCGGGGAGCTGTTTTTT.

The V and J genes are TRBV6-1 and TRBJ1-5; no definite D call. This CDR3 spans 14 amino acids. CDR1 and CDR2 from the germline V gene are MNHNS and SASEGT. V lost 7 bases and J 1 base, leaving 11 bases between the germline ends. The CDR3 loop reads CASMGSGSNQPQHF. The CDR3 nucleotides read TGTGCCAGCATGGGGAGTGGCAGCAATCAGCCCCAGCATTTT.

This clone appeared a few times. This chain joins TRBV4-2 and TRBJ1-6; D not resolved. V lost 0 bases and J 13 bases, leaving 10 bases between the germline ends. Germline CDR1 and CDR2: LGHNA and YNFKEQ. The CDR3 has 13 amino acids. The CDR3 spells CASSQEAARPLHF. CDR3 nucleotide sequence: TGTGCCAGCAGCCAAGAGGCAGCGCGCCCCCTCCACTTT.

The V and J genes are TRBV18 and TRBJ1-6; D gene uncertain. V shed 3 bases and J shed 8 bases, with 11 bases lying between them. Per the germline V gene, CDR1 is KGHSH and CDR2 is LQKENI. The CDR3 is 14 residues long. CDR3 in amino acids: CASSPSPTDSPLHF. In DNA, the CDR3 is TGTGCCAGCTCACCCTCCCCAACGGATTCACCCCTCCACTTT.

The V gene is TRBV7-9, the J gene TRBJ1-2, with TRBD1 matching 9 bases. The ends lost 6 bases at V and 5 bases at J; junction bases unmatched: 4. CDR1 SEHNR and CDR2 FQNEAQ come from the germline V gene (reference sequence). This CDR3 is 13 amino acids long. CDR3 region: CASSPGTGYGYTF. The CDR3 DNA reads as TGTGCCAGCAGTCCCGGGACAGGGTATGGCTACACCTTC.

The chain combines TRBV7-9 with TRBJ2-3; unclear D gene. The CDR3 covers 12 residues. CDR1 is SEHNR, CDR2 FQNEAQ, per germline (reference sequence). Trimming took 2 bases from V and 6 from J, leaving 6 bases between them. The CDR3 DNA is TGTGCCAGCAGCTTATACCAGGATACGCAGTATTTT. This sequence encodes CASSLYQDTQYF.

The chain employs TRBV28 and TRBJ2-6; TRBD1 is a possible D gene (5 bases). The V end lost 5 bases, the J end lost 4 bases, and 12 bases lay between the germline ends. In germline, CDR1 is MDHEN, CDR2 SYDVKM. The CDR3 has 15 residues. CDR3 in DNA: TGTGCCAGCAGTACAAGGGGTTCCGGGGCCAACGTCCTGACTTTC. Amino acid sequence: CASSTRGSGANVLTF.

This clone has a single count. The gene calls are TRBV2 and TRBJ1-1; D gene ambiguous. This CDR3 has 10 residues. The germline V gene has CDR1 SNHLY and CDR2 FYNNEI. Trimming cost V 6 bases and J 6 bases, with 5 bases left between them. The CDR3 sequence is CASRGPEAFF. CDR3 nucleotide sequence: TGTGCCAGCAGGGGCCCTGAAGCTTTCTTT.

This clone has a handful of counts. This chain connects TRBV29-1 to TRBJ2-1; D might be TRBD2 (6 bases). The germline gives CDR1 SQVTM, CDR2 ANQGSEA. Trimming cost V 0 bases and J 12 bases, with 15 bases left between them. This CDR3 is built from 13 residues. CDR3 nucleotides: TGCAGCGTTGAAGATCCGATTACCGGGAGGCAGTTCTTC. Translating it yields CSVEDPITGRQFF.